One T cell receptor (beta chain) is described in this entry. Its specificity is not known. One end of the junction does not line up with germline, which may come from a read error. This CDR3 has 11 residues. Germline V CDR1 and CDR2: LNHNV, YYDKDF (reference sequence). This sample was taken from a study of shared clonotypes between healthy human individuals. Notes on the study in general: Even with large depth, rarefaction showed that sorted-subset sequencing was incomplete. Enrolling few donors narrowed the genetic and exposure-history diversity that was represented.

Naivety among CD8 cells was defined by CD45RO negativity and positive CCR7 selection, thereby excluding terminally differentiated effector memory CD45RA+ cells. The assay was immunoSEQ multiplex PCR, and TCRdb's table has in-frame clones only and misses some. The data contain roughly 2.1 million clones, 85% to 95% of them singletons. Input material: naive CD8+ T cells from PBMCs. The source of this sequence is a man aged 18-30 years in good health. Some clones in this sample may be carry-over from other donors' samples. The chain carries TRBV15 and TRBJ2-7; no clear D. This CDR3 is CTTGPEYEQYF. The CDR3 DNA follows: TGTACCACCGGCCCCGAATACGAGCAGTACTTC.